This T cell receptor beta chain is drawn from a study of blood T cell repertoires in COVID-19. The overall study: Samples came from the United States, Italy and Spain, spanning acute and convalescent COVID-19.

Method: immunoSEQ multiplex PCR; TCRdb's copy keeps in-frame clones and lacks some. The sample records 85,000 to 100,000 clones, 90% being singletons. The sequence was collected from a man aged 55 to 70 with acute or convalescent COVID-19. Sample: peripheral blood.

CDR3 residues: CASSPSRDRDQPQHF. The CDR3 DNA reads as TGTGCCAGCAGCCCGAGCCGGGACAGGGATCAGCCCCAGCATTTT. The chain uses TRBV2 and TRBJ1-5; 9 bases fit TRBD1. The V gene's germline CDR1 is SNHLY and CDR2 FYNNEI. Trimming cost V 6 bases and J 5 bases; bases outside gene matches: 8. CDR3 length equals 15 residues. Together with reference TRBV2 and TRBJ1-5, the CDR3 gives the full variable domain: EPEVTQTPSHQVTQMGQEVILRCVPISNHLYFYWYRQILGQKVEFLVSFYNNEISEKSEIFDDQFSVERPDGSNFTLKIRSTKLEDSAMYFCASSPSRDRDQPQHFGDGTRLSIL.